This TCR beta chain derives from a study of CD8 T cells in Susac syndrome. When the RNA was reverse transcribed, random hexamers were used with an input of roughly 0.5 to 1 ug. The method of amplification for TCR beta CDR3 was immunoSEQ multiplex PCR, covering 54 Vbeta and 13 Jbeta. TCRdb processed the immunoSEQ multiplex PCR reads anew with MiXCR; each CDR3 protein has one entry. The profile shows some 180,000 distinct CDR3 sequences, approximately 95% of them singletons. Sequencing of TCR beta covered CD8+ and CD4+ T cells obtained from blood. Healthy donors constituted the controls, which were matched for age and sex. FACS enriched CD8+ TEMRA cells, while bulk CD8+ and CD4+ were negatively isolated. The sequence was collected from a human donor in good health. The sequenced material came from CD4+ T cells from PBMCs.

Written as DNA, the CDR3 is TGCAGCGTTGAGAATCCTGGCCAAGAGACCCAGTACTTC. Residues: CSVENPGQETQYF. The V gene is TRBV29-1, the J gene TRBJ2-5; D gene uncertain. Germline CDR1 is SQVTM and CDR2 is ANQGSEA. CDR3 size: 13 residues. The germline V and J ends were trimmed by 3 bases and 1 base, with 9 bases remaining between them.